These 22 T cell receptor beta chains were all obtained from the same sample, sequenced in a study of cytomegalovirus exposure and HLA in healthy donors. This table comes from immunoSEQ multiplex PCR, and its TCRdb copy is limited to in-frame clones, with some not included. The sample has nearly 200,000 clones; about 79% are singletons. Sequencing input: PBMCs. These TCRs come from a woman in her 30s in good health and CMV-seropositive.

This rearrangement joins TRBV19 to TRBJ1-5; D is ambiguous. From germline, CDR1 is LNHDA and CDR2 SQIVND (reference sequence). CDR3 size: 15 residues. Deletions cut 7 bases from V and 0 bases from J, with 13 bases between. CDR3 sequence reads: CASTQATNSNQPQHF. The CDR3 DNA is TGTGCCAGTACACAAGCGACCAATAGCAATCAGCCCCAGCATTTT.

V is TRBV7-9 and J is TRBJ1-2; unclear D gene. Germline V gives CDR1 SEHNR, CDR2 FQNEAQ (reference sequence). The V end was cut by 4 bases, the J end by 6 bases, with 6 bases between. The CDR3 loop spans 11 amino acids. Here the CDR3 reads CASSSSDGYTF. CDR3 DNA sequence: TGTGCCAGCAGCTCCAGCGATGGCTACACCTTC.

The chain carries TRBV19 and TRBJ2-5; 9 bases are shared with TRBD2. The CDR3 extends over 14 amino acids. CDR1 and CDR2 from the germline V gene are LNHDA and SQIVND (reference sequence). After removal of 5 bases from V and 5 bases from J, the junction contained 6 bases not matched to a gene. In DNA, the CDR3 is TGTGCCAGTAGTTTTAGCGGGAGTGAGGAGACCCAGTACTTC. Protein sequence: CASSFSGSEETQYF.

Here the CDR3 reads CASSLFAGVEYGYTF. The CDR3 region has the DNA TGCGCCAGCAGCTTGTTTGCAGGGGTGGAATATGGCTACACCTTC. The chain combines TRBV5-1 with TRBJ1-2, with TRBD1 as a possible D gene (6 bases). CDR1 and CDR2 (germline): SGHRS, YFSETQ. This CDR3 is 15 amino acids long. Trimming cost V 1 base and J 5 bases, with 15 bases left between them.

The V call is TRBV2, the J call TRBJ2-7; TRBD1 agrees at 7 bases. The CDR3 sequence is 11 residues long. The ends lost 8 bases at V and 3 bases at J; junction bases unmatched: 1. In germline, CDR1 is SNHLY, CDR2 FYNNEI. CDR3 amino acids: CASGTVYEQYF. For the CDR3, the DNA is TGTGCCAGCGGGACAGTCTACGAGCAGTACTTC.

This chain joins TRBV14 and TRBJ2-2; 13 nucleotides agree with TRBD2. The CDR3 runs 17 residues. V dropped 5 bases and J dropped 2; count of bases not matched to a gene: 5. Germline loops: CDR1 SGHDN, CDR2 FVKESK. The chain's CDR3 is CASSGRGLAGNTGELFF. CDR3 DNA: TGTGCCAGCAGCGGCCGGGGACTAGCGGGAAACACCGGGGAGCTGTTTTTT. The whole variable domain, filled in from reference TRBV14 and TRBJ2-2, reads EAGVTQFPSHSVIEKGQTVTLRCDPISGHDNLYWYRRVMGKEIKFLLHFVKESKQDESGMPNNRFLAERTGGTYSTLKVQPAELEDSGVYFCASSGRGLAGNTGELFFGEGSRLTVL.

This clone came up a few times. The V gene is TRBV30, the J gene TRBJ1-5; D not resolved. Trimming took off 2 bases at V and 7 bases at J, with 12 bases between the two ends. The CDR3 extends over 13 amino acids. Germline CDR1 is GTSNPN and CDR2 is SVGIG (reference sequence). In DNA form, the CDR3 reads TGTGCCTGGAGTATTAGCTACGGGCAGCCCCAGCATTTT. Translated: CAWSISYGQPQHF.

This clone was seen only once. This chain joins TRBV28 and TRBJ2-2; 9 bases are a match to TRBD1. Germline CDR1 MDHEN, CDR2 SYDVKM. J lost 5 bases, V lost 6 bases, and 10 bases had no gene match. The CDR3 has 16 amino acids. CDR3 region: CASRTPGQGLTGELFF. Here the CDR3 DNA reads TGTGCCAGCAGGACGCCGGGACAGGGACTAACCGGGGAGCTGTTTTTT.

The rearrangement joins TRBV11-2 to TRBJ2-2; the D gene is possibly TRBD1 (6 bases). CDR1 is SGHAT, CDR2 FQNNGV, per germline. The ends were cut back, 6 bases at V and 0 bases at J, with 8 bases in the middle. The CDR3 loop spans 14 amino acids. Here the CDR3 reads CASRRQANTGELFF. CDR3 DNA: TGTGCCAGCAGACGACAGGCGAACACCGGGGAGCTGTTTTTT.

This clone showed up just a few times. The genes are TRBV2 and TRBJ2-7; 8 bases fit TRBD1. This CDR3 contains 13 residues. The J segment lost 2 bases and the V segment lost 4 bases, leaving 1 base of the junction unmatched. Germline V gives CDR1 SNHLY, CDR2 FYNNEI. The CDR3: CASSVTGAYEQYF. CDR3 nucleotides: TGTGCCAGCAGTGTGACAGGGGCCTACGAGCAGTACTTC.

This chain connects TRBV6-1 to TRBJ1-2; D possibly corresponds to TRBD1 (6 bases). This CDR3 is 13 amino acids long. V was shortened by 8 bases and J by 8 bases, with 18 bases between the two germline ends. Per germline, CDR1 MNHNS and CDR2 SASEGT. CDR3 bases: TGTGCCAGCCGACAAGGACAGTTCGGGGGCTACACCTTC. This encodes CASRQGQFGGYTF.

The rearrangement uses TRBV11-2 and TRBJ2-3; TRBD1 is a possible D gene (6 bases). Germline V gene data show CDR1 as SGHAT and CDR2 as FQNNGV. The CDR3 loop spans 13 amino acids. V dropped 5 bases and J dropped 5 bases, with 11 bases sitting between them. The CDR3 bases are TGTGCCAGCAGCGCCCTCAGGGGAGATACGCAGTATTTT. This encodes CASSALRGDTQYF.

This clone was detected once. The chain recombines TRBV27 with TRBJ1-2; 7 bases align to TRBD1. The CDR3 extends over 16 amino acids. J was trimmed by 2 bases and V by 3 bases; bases with no gene match: 9. Germline CDR1 reads MNHEY; CDR2 reads SMNVEV (reference sequence). The CDR3 DNA reads as TGTGCCAGCAGTTTGACAGGGCGGAATAAGAACTATGGCTACACCTTC. As protein: CASSLTGRNKNYGYTF.

This rearrangement joins TRBV6-5 to TRBJ2-1, with no clear D. Looked up from germline, CDR1 is MNHEY and CDR2 is SVGAGI. V was clipped by 2 bases and J by 1 base, with 6 bases between them. The CDR3 has 14 amino acids. Here the CDR3 DNA reads TGTGCCAGCAGTTACATCTTTTCCTACAATGAGCAGTTCTTC. Translation gives CASSYIFSYNEQFF.

This clone occurred once. This chain uses TRBV6-5 with TRBJ2-3; 8 bases line up with TRBD2. This CDR3 has 11 residues. V trimming: 10 bases; J trimming: 4 bases; junction bases outside the gene matches: 1. CDR1 and CDR2 from the germline V gene are MNHEY and SVGAGI. The CDR3 nucleotides are TGTGCCACCGGGAGGGCAGATACGCAGTATTTT. Translated: CATGRADTQYF.

V gene TRBV7-9 combines with J gene TRBJ2-1; D remains unclear. CDR1 and CDR2 (germline): SEHNR, FQNEAQ (reference sequence). The CDR3 spans 12 residues. Trimming removed 3 bases from V and 7 bases from J, with 7 bases in between. This CDR3 reads CASSLRSNEQFF. The CDR3 coding sequence is TGTGCCAGCAGCTTGCGCTCTAATGAGCAGTTCTTC.

This chain joins TRBV5-5 and TRBJ2-1; D gene uncertain. Germline V gives CDR1 SGHKS, CDR2 YYEKEE (reference sequence). The CDR3 consists of 15 residues. V was cut by 4 bases and J by 0 bases, with 11 bases left in between. CDR3 DNA sequence: TGTGCCAGCAGCCTGGAGAGGTTCTCCTACAATGAGCAGTTCTTC. Translating it yields CASSLERFSYNEQFF.

With regard to this clone: Other DNA sequences in this specimen translate into the identical CDR3. The V and J genes are TRBV11-2 and TRBJ2-7, with D maybe TRBD2 (5 bases). V was trimmed by 5 bases and J by 4 bases, leaving 9 bases between them. Germline CDR1 and CDR2: SGHAT and FQNNGV. This CDR3 has 12 residues. The DNA for the CDR3 is TGTGCCAGCAGCCTAAGAGGGTACGAGCAGTACTTC. It yields the protein CASSLRGYEQYF.

The gene calls are TRBV4-1 and TRBJ1-5, with D hard to call. Germline-derived CDR1 and CDR2 are MGHRA and YSYEKL. The ends were cut back, 4 bases at V and 6 bases at J, with 13 bases in the middle. The CDR3 is 14 amino acids. The CDR3 spells CASSPTRDAQPQHF. For the CDR3, the DNA is TGCGCCAGCAGCCCAACGCGGGATGCTCAGCCCCAGCATTTT.

V gene TRBV6-5 combines with J gene TRBJ1-1; TRBD1 matches at 12 bases. This CDR3 has 14 amino acids. The trim removed 7 bases at V and 7 bases at J, leaving 7 bases unmatched. Germline V gene lookup returns CDR1 MNHEY and CDR2 SVGAGI. This CDR3 reads CASKAGTGGVEAFF. Here the CDR3 DNA reads TGTGCCAGCAAAGCCGGGACAGGGGGCGTTGAAGCTTTCTTT.

The V call is TRBV9, the J call TRBJ2-1; 11 bases are shared with TRBD2. Germline trimming cut 0 bases from V and 7 bases from J; bases unmatched to any gene: 6. The germline gives CDR1 SGDLS, CDR2 YYNGEE. This CDR3 region has 16 residues. Here the CDR3 reads CASSVDTSGSWNEQFF. CDR3 nucleotides: TGTGCCAGCAGCGTAGACACTAGCGGGAGTTGGAATGAGCAGTTCTTC.

This rearrangement joins TRBV6-5 to TRBJ2-1; no clear D. V lost 4 bases and J 8 bases, leaving 6 bases between the germline ends. Germline CDR1 is MNHEY and CDR2 is SVGAGI. This CDR3 has 11 residues. In DNA, the CDR3 is TGTGCCAGCAGTTTTGCGGATGAGCAGTTCTTC. It translates to CASSFADEQFF.